Sequencing of this TCR beta chain was carried out in a study of T cell repertoires in cytomegalovirus infection. Whole-study context: Indications came from public TCR beta signatures; they pointed to CMV infection and to a matching HLA type. The study's findings and limits: Cumulative public TCR beta family frequency identified CMV carriers with the relevant HLA. CMV-specific TCR beta clonotypes restricted by HLA-C dominated the ex vivo response.

TCRdb re-called the reads through MiXCR, storing one row per CDR3 protein. Counted here are fewer than 550,000 distinct CDR3 sequences, around 11% occurring once; the ten biggest clones make up roughly 10%. Germline lookup yields CDR1 MDHEN and CDR2 SYDVKM. The V and J ends lost 7 bases and 7 bases, in that order; junction bases with no gene match: 9. This CDR3 has 14 residues. Turning to this clonotype: Its specificity is unknown.

The chain joins TRBV28 to TRBJ1-5; 8 nucleotides line up with TRBD1. The specimen was PBMCs. The source of this sequence is a human donor in good health (CMV status not recorded). Some clones in this sample may be carry-over from other donors' samples. CDR3 bases: TGTGCCAGCACCTGGTCAGGGGGCAGGCAGCCCCAGCATTTT. Its translation: CASTWSGGRQPQHF.